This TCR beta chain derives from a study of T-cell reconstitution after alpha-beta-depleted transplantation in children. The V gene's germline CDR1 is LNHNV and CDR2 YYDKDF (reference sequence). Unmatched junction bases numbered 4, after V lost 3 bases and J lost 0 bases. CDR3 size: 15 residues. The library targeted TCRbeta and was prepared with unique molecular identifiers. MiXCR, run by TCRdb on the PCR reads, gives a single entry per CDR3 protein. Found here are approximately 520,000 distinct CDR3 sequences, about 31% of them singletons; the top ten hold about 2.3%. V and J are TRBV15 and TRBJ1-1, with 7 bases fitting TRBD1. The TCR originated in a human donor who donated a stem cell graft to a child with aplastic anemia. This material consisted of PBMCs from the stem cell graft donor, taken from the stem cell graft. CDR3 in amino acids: CATSSETGLNTEAFF. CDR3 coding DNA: TGTGCCACCAGCAGCGAGACAGGGCTGAACACTGAAGCTTTCTTT. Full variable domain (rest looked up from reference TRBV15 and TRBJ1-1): DAMVIQNPRYQVTQFGKPVTLSCSQTLNHNVMYWYQQKSSQAPKLLFHYYDKDFNNEADTPDNFQSRRPNTSFCFLDIRSPGLGDTAMYLCATSSETGLNTEAFFGQGTRLTVV.